This passage covers 17 T cell receptor beta chains from one sample sequenced in a study of technical replicates of blood from several donors. Method: immunoSEQ multiplex PCR; TCRdb's copy keeps in-frame clones and lacks some. The sample shows more than 65,000 clones, around 94% of them seen only once. The sample consisted of T cells isolated from PBMCs. The receptors come from a human donor in good health.

V gene TRBV5-6 combines with J gene TRBJ2-7; TRBD1 agrees at 7 bases. The germline CDR1 and CDR2 sequences are SGHDT and YYEEEE. This CDR3 has 16 residues. The J segment lost 1 base and the V segment lost 4 bases, leaving 11 bases of the junction unmatched. The CDR3 loop is CASSARTDRTSYEQYF. For the CDR3, the DNA is TGTGCCAGCAGCGCCCGGACGGACAGGACTTCCTACGAGCAGTACTTC.

The V and J genes are TRBV4-1 and TRBJ2-1; 11 bases agree with TRBD2. The germline gives CDR1 MGHRA, CDR2 YSYEKL. The J segment lost 3 bases and the V segment lost 3 bases, leaving 4 bases of the junction unmatched. The CDR3 covers 16 residues. CDR3 nucleotide sequence: TGCGCCAGCAGCCAGGGGACTAGCGGACTCTACAATGAGCAGTTCTTC. Protein: CASSQGTSGLYNEQFF.

CDR3 protein: CATSDGGRVWGYTF. For the CDR3, the DNA is TGTGCCACCAGCGATGGGGGCCGGGTCTGGGGCTACACCTTC. The chain employs TRBV15 and TRBJ1-2, with a weak D call TRBD1 (6 bases). Germline values: CDR1 LNHNV, CDR2 YYDKDF (reference sequence). The CDR3 has 14 residues. V gave up 5 bases and J gave up 8 bases, with 18 bases separating them. Filled out from reference TRBV15 and TRBJ1-2, the complete variable domain reads DAMVIQNPRYQVTQFGKPVTLSCSQTLNHNVMYWYQQKSSQAPKLLFHYYDKDFNNEADTPDNFQSRRPNTSFCFLDIRSPGLGDTAMYLCATSDGGRVWGYTFGSGTRLTVV.

The J gene is TRBJ1-2, the V gene TRBV6-1; tentative D call: TRBD1 (6 bases). Germline V gene data show CDR1 as MNHNS and CDR2 as SASEGT. There are 14 residues in the CDR3. V lost 2 bases and J lost 8, with 15 bases in between. Written as DNA, the CDR3 is TGTGCCAGCAGTGAATTGACCAGGGGTGACGGCTACACCTTC. It encodes CASSELTRGDGYTF.

J is TRBJ2-7 and V is TRBV6-5, with D perhaps TRBD1 (6 bases). The CDR3 has 15 residues. Germline CDR1 MNHEY, CDR2 SVGAGI. The germline V and J ends were trimmed by 0 bases and 3 bases, with 12 bases remaining between them. CDR3 amino acids: CASSYSGRGNYEQYF. DNA for the CDR3: TGTGCCAGCAGTTACTCTGGCAGGGGTAACTACGAGCAGTACTTC.

The genes are TRBV9 and TRBJ1-1; 10 positions agree with TRBD1. J gave up 10 bases and V 4 bases, and 7 bases lay outside the gene matches. The CDR3 sequence is 13 residues long. Germline-derived CDR1 and CDR2 are SGDLS and YYNGEE. The CDR3 loop is CASSPGTGVLAFF. The CDR3, as DNA: TGTGCCAGCAGCCCAGGGACAGGGGTACTAGCTTTCTTT.

This clone was counted a single time. The chain is built from TRBV14 and TRBJ1-3, with D uncertain. This CDR3 contains 14 residues. Germline CDR1 reads SGHDN; CDR2 reads FVKESK. Deletions cut 4 bases from V and 4 bases from J, with 11 bases between. The CDR3 spells CASSLRNSGNTIYF. CDR3 sequence (DNA): TGTGCCAGCAGCCTTCGGAATAGCGGAAACACCATATATTTT.

The rearrangement uses TRBV6-4 and TRBJ2-1; D might be TRBD1 (5 bases). The CDR3 sequence is 16 residues long. V was shortened by 3 bases and J by 4 bases, with 16 bases between the two germline ends. The germline V gene encodes CDR1 MRHNA and CDR2 SNTAGT. This CDR3 is CASSEEKGRRYNEQFF. DNA of the CDR3: TGTGCCAGCAGTGAGGAGAAGGGGCGCCGATACAATGAGCAGTTCTTC.

The rearrangement joins TRBV7-8 to TRBJ2-3; no definite D call. V lost 2 bases, J lost 3 bases, and 6 bases lay in between. The CDR3 length is 13 residues. Germline-derived CDR1 and CDR2 are SGHVS and FQNEAQ. The CDR3, as DNA: TGTGCCAGCAGCTTATCCCGGACAGATACGCAGTATTTT. Protein sequence: CASSLSRTDTQYF.

The V and J genes are TRBV9 and TRBJ1-3; no clear D. The CDR3 loop spans 15 amino acids. Germline loops: CDR1 SGDLS, CDR2 YYNGEE. Trimming cost V 0 bases and J 0 bases, with 7 bases left between them. The chain's CDR3 is CASSVDGYSGNTIYF. CDR3 in DNA: TGTGCCAGCAGCGTAGACGGGTACTCTGGAAACACCATATATTTT.

The rearrangement uses TRBV7-3 and TRBJ2-1, with 9 bases identical to TRBD1. Per the germline V gene, CDR1 is SGHTA and CDR2 is FQGTGA. The CDR3 is 14 residues long. V dropped 2 bases and J dropped 8; count of bases not matched to a gene: 4. Here the CDR3 reads CASSLGQGRDEQFF. In nucleotides, the CDR3 is TGTGCCAGCAGCTTAGGACAGGGGAGGGATGAGCAGTTCTTC.

The chain employs TRBV9 and TRBJ1-1, with 9 bases lining up with TRBD1. This CDR3 has 18 residues. Germline V gene sequence: CDR1 SGDLS, CDR2 YYNGEE. With V trimmed by 0 bases and J by 1 base, 10 bases remained unmatched. CDR3 sequence (DNA): TGTGCCAGCAGCGTAGGCAGAGGGACAGGGCCCCGGAACACTGAAGCTTTCTTT. Translated, it gives CASSVGRGTGPRNTEAFF.

The gene calls are TRBV5-4 and TRBJ2-7; 7 bases match TRBD2. The V gene end was trimmed by 4 bases and the J gene end by 2 bases; junction bases not matched to a gene: 6. This CDR3 is 14 amino acids long. Germline CDR1 is SGHNT and CDR2 is YYREEE (reference sequence). In nucleotides, the CDR3 is TGTGCCAGCAGCGACTGGCGGGAGACCTACGAGCAGTACTTC. It is translated as CASSDWRETYEQYF.

The V gene is TRBV7-8, the J gene TRBJ2-7; the match to TRBD1 covers 8 bases. The CDR3 covers 14 residues. Germline V gene sequence: CDR1 SGHVS, CDR2 FQNEAQ. Unmatched junction bases numbered 5, after V lost 3 bases and J lost 4 bases. The chain's CDR3 is CASSLGQVGYEQYF. The CDR3 DNA is TGTGCCAGCAGCTTGGGACAGGTGGGATACGAGCAGTACTTC.

This clone was detected once. The rearrangement links TRBV5-1 to TRBJ2-5, with a possible D match to TRBD1 (6 bases). The CDR3 is made up of 15 amino acids. The V gene's germline CDR1 is SGHRS and CDR2 YFSETQ. V lost 0 bases and J lost 1, with 10 bases in between. The CDR3 spells CASSLGTGPQETQYF. The CDR3 region has the DNA TGCGCCAGCAGCTTGGGTACAGGGCCCCAAGAGACCCAGTACTTC.

The chain couples TRBV28 to TRBJ1-3; no reliable D call. The CDR3 sequence is 13 residues long. The V gene's germline CDR1 is MDHEN and CDR2 SYDVKM. Trimming pared 10 bases from V and 4 bases from J, leaving 14 bases between. CDR3 sequence reads: CATEGVFGNTIYF. The DNA of the CDR3 is TGTGCCACCGAGGGTGTATTCGGAAACACCATATATTTT. Complete variable domain (other parts from reference TRBV28 and TRBJ1-3): DVKVTQSSRYLVKRTGEKVFLECVQDMDHENMFWYRQDPGLGLRLIYFSYDVKMKEKGDIPEGYSVSREKKERFSLILESASTNQTSMYLCATEGVFGNTIYFGEGSWLTVV.

The chain employs TRBV10-3 and TRBJ2-3, with 10 positions matching TRBD2. Per the germline V gene, CDR1 is ENHRY and CDR2 is SYGVKD. Germline trimming cut 2 bases from V and 6 bases from J; bases unmatched to any gene: 14. CDR3 size: 18 residues. CDR3 nucleotides: TGTGCCATCAGTGAGCCGCCGGGCCAGCGGGAGGGCCGCGATACGCAGTATTTT. It specifies CAISEPPGQREGRDTQYF.